This is a list of T cell receptor beta chains from one sample in a study of radiotherapy plus CTLA-4 blockade in lung cancer. Data came from immunoSEQ multiplex PCR; TCRdb stores just in-frame clones and leaves some out. The sample lists approximately 100,000 clones; 85% to 90% were seen once. The sample consisted of peripheral blood, taken from a patient treated with radiotherapy plus ipilimumab. The source of these receptors is a human donor with non-small cell lung cancer that progressed on radiotherapy plus ipilimumab. Some clones in this sample may be carry-over from other donors' samples. CDR3s include the opening cysteine and the closing phenylalanine or tryptophan. The order of the fields is J gene, D gene, clone size, V gene, CDR3 protein, CDR3 DNA. A D gene is named only where the DNA matches it firmly. Clone size is stated in some rows and not others, as once, few, many or a class when expanded.

J gene: TRBJ1-1; D gene: .; clone size: .; V gene: TRBV27; CDR3 protein: CASSLAGRTTEAFF; CDR3 DNA: TGTGCCAGCAGTTTAGCCGGGAGGACCACTGAAGCTTTCTTT
J gene: TRBJ1-4; D gene: .; clone size: .; V gene: TRBV4-2; CDR3 protein: CASSQVNQGANEKLFF; CDR3 DNA: TGTGCCAGCAGCCAAGTAAACCAGGGAGCTAATGAAAAACTGTTTTTT
J gene: TRBJ2-1; D gene: TRBD2; clone size: .; V gene: TRBV14; CDR3 protein: CASSQGLAGGTREQFF; CDR3 DNA: TGTGCCAGCAGCCAGGGACTAGCGGGGGGCACGCGGGAGCAGTTCTTC
J gene: TRBJ2-7; D gene: TRBD2; clone size: .; V gene: TRBV30; CDR3 protein: CARRGMEAGSEQYF; CDR3 DNA: TGTGCCCGCCGGGGTATGGAAGCGGGGAGCGAGCAGTACTTC
J gene: TRBJ2-7; D gene: TRBD1; clone size: once; V gene: TRBV7-6; CDR3 protein: CASSYRDRYEQYF; CDR3 DNA: TGTGCCAGCAGTTACCGGGACAGATACGAGCAGTACTTC
J gene: TRBJ2-7; D gene: TRBD1; clone size: once; V gene: TRBV6-5; CDR3 protein: CASSLTGGSSYEQYF; CDR3 DNA: TGTGCCAGCAGCCTAACAGGGGGGAGCTCCTACGAGCAGTACTTC
J gene: TRBJ2-2; D gene: .; clone size: .; V gene: TRBV18; CDR3 protein: CASSPYTGELFF; CDR3 DNA: TGTGCCAGCTCACCATATACCGGGGAGCTGTTTTTT
J gene: TRBJ2-5; D gene: .; clone size: .; V gene: TRBV18; CDR3 protein: CASSPRLEETQYF; CDR3 DNA: TGTGCCAGCTCGCCCCGACTTGAAGAGACCCAGTACTTC
J gene: TRBJ2-1; D gene: .; clone size: .; V gene: TRBV7-3; CDR3 protein: CASSSTNYNEQFF; CDR3 DNA: TGTGCCAGCAGCTCGACCAATTACAATGAGCAGTTCTTC
J gene: TRBJ1-6; D gene: .; clone size: few; V gene: TRBV19; CDR3 protein: CASSIRGNSPLHF; CDR3 DNA: TGTGCCAGTAGTATCCGGGGGAATTCACCCCTCCACTTT
J gene: TRBJ1-6; D gene: .; clone size: .; V gene: TRBV30; CDR3 protein: CAWSVGGGNSPLHF; CDR3 DNA: TGTGCCTGGAGTGTCGGGGGAGGTAATTCACCCCTCCACTTT
J gene: TRBJ2-5; D gene: TRBD2; clone size: .; V gene: TRBV4-2; CDR3 protein: CASSQALAGGSETQYF; CDR3 DNA: TGTGCCAGCAGCCAAGCTCTAGCGGGGGGTTCAGAGACCCAGTACTTC
J gene: TRBJ2-5; D gene: TRBD2; clone size: .; V gene: TRBV4-2; CDR3 protein: CASSQDPASGGLLQYF; CDR3 DNA: TGTGCCAGCAGCCAAGATCCGGCTAGCGGGGGGCTATTGCAGTACTTC
J gene: TRBJ2-1; D gene: TRBD2; clone size: once; V gene: TRBV28; CDR3 protein: CATLLAGGNHEQFF; CDR3 DNA: TGTGCCACCCTTCTAGCGGGTGGTAATCATGAGCAGTTCTTC
J gene: TRBJ2-5; D gene: .; clone size: .; V gene: TRBV2; CDR3 protein: CASSEALAADQETQYF; CDR3 DNA: TGTGCCAGCAGTGAAGCGTTAGCGGCGGACCAAGAGACCCAGTACTTC
J gene: TRBJ1-1; D gene: .; clone size: once; V gene: TRBV9; CDR3 protein: CASSVEQGDYTEAFF; CDR3 DNA: TGTGCCAGCAGCGTTGAACAGGGTGATTATACTGAAGCTTTCTTT
J gene: TRBJ2-3; D gene: .; clone size: .; V gene: TRBV5-1; CDR3 protein: CASIPQGQSTDTQYF; CDR3 DNA: TGCGCCAGCATTCCTCAGGGACAAAGCACAGATACGCAGTATTTT
J gene: TRBJ1-5; D gene: .; clone size: .; V gene: TRBV28; CDR3 protein: CASSLHQPQHF; CDR3 DNA: TGTGCCAGCAGTTTGCATCAGCCCCAGCATTTT
J gene: TRBJ2-7; D gene: TRBD1; clone size: .; V gene: TRBV28; CDR3 protein: CASSLTTGTGTGSLQYF; CDR3 DNA: TGTGCCAGCAGTTTAACTACCGGGACAGGGACGGGAAGTTTGCAGTACTTC
J gene: TRBJ2-3; D gene: TRBD1; clone size: .; V gene: TRBV18; CDR3 protein: CASSHTGGILGTDTQYF; CDR3 DNA: TGTGCCAGCTCACACACAGGGGGCATACTAGGCACAGATACGCAGTATTTT
J gene: TRBJ2-3; D gene: .; clone size: .; V gene: TRBV6-1; CDR3 protein: CASSIRGHTDTQYF; CDR3 DNA: TGTGCCAGCAGTATCCGGGGCCACACAGATACGCAGTATTTT
J gene: TRBJ2-5; D gene: TRBD1; clone size: .; V gene: TRBV2; CDR3 protein: CASSNLTGGGETQYF; CDR3 DNA: TGTGCCAGCAGTAACCTGACAGGGGGAGGGGAGACCCAGTACTTC
J gene: TRBJ1-2; D gene: .; clone size: .; V gene: TRBV7-2; CDR3 protein: CASSLDVNYGYTF; CDR3 DNA: TGTGCCAGCAGCTTGGACGTTAACTATGGCTACACCTTC
J gene: TRBJ2-5; D gene: .; clone size: .; V gene: TRBV28; CDR3 protein: CASEQVGGETQYF; CDR3 DNA: TGTGCCAGCGAGCAGGTGGGTGGAGAGACCCAGTACTTC
J gene: TRBJ2-4; D gene: TRBD1; clone size: .; V gene: TRBV4-1; CDR3 protein: CASSQAQGDIAKNIQYF; CDR3 DNA: TGCGCCAGCAGCCAAGCCCAGGGGGATATAGCCAAAAACATTCAGTACTTC
J gene: TRBJ2-1; D gene: .; clone size: .; V gene: TRBV7-2; CDR3 protein: CASSLEGAYNEQFF; CDR3 DNA: TGTGCCAGCAGCTTGGAGGGGGCCTACAATGAGCAGTTCTTC
J gene: TRBJ2-6; D gene: TRBD2; clone size: .; V gene: TRBV4-2; CDR3 protein: CASSQLAGGPLGANVLTF; CDR3 DNA: TGTGCCAGCAGCCAATTAGCGGGGGGCCCCCTAGGGGCCAACGTCCTGACTTTC
J gene: TRBJ2-7; D gene: .; clone size: .; V gene: TRBV27; CDR3 protein: CASSLTGSYEQYF; CDR3 DNA: TGTGCCAGCAGTCTGACAGGATCCTACGAGCAGTACTTC